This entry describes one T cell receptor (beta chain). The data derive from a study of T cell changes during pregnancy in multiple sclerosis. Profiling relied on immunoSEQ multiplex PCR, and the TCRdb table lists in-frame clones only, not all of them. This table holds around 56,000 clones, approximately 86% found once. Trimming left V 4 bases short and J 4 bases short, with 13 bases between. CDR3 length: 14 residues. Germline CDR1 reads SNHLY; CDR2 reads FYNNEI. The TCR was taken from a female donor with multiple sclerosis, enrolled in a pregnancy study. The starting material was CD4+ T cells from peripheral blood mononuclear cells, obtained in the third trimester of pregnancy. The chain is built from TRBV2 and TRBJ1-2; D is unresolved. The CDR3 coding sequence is TGTGCCAGCAGTGGGGAGGGCTTGGGCTATGGCTACACCTTC. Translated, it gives CASSGEGLGYGYTF. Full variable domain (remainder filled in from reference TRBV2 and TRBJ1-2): EPEVTQTPSHQVTQMGQEVILRCVPISNHLYFYWYRQILGQKVEFLVSFYNNEISEKSEIFDDQFSVERPDGSNFTLKIRSTKLEDSAMYFCASSGEGLGYGYTFGSGTRLTVV.